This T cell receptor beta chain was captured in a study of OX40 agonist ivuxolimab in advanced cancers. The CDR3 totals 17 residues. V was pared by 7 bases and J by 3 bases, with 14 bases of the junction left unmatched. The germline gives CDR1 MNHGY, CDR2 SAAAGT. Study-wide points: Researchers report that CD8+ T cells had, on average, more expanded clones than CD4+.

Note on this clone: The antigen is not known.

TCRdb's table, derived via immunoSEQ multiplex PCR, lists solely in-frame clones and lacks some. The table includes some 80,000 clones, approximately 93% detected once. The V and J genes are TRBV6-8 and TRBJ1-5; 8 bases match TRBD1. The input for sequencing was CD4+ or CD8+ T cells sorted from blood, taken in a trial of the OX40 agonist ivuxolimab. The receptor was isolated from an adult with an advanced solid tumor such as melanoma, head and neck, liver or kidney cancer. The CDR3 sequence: CASTLDRVDDDNQPQHF. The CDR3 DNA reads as TGTGCCAGCACCTTGGACAGGGTAGACGATGACAATCAGCCCCAGCATTTT.